These 11 T cell receptor beta chains originate from one sample sequenced in a study of shared clonotypes between healthy human individuals. The data were produced by immunoSEQ multiplex PCR, yet TCRdb's version contains in-frame clones alone and is incomplete. The table includes about 1.1 million clones, around three quarters detected once. The sequencing sample was made of memory CD4+ T cells from PBMCs. Subset described: CD45RA-negative fraction. Receptor source: a man aged 18-30 years in good health. Some clones in this sample may be carry-over from other donors' samples.

The rearrangement joins TRBV5-1 to TRBJ1-4; 9 bases are a match to TRBD1. The CDR3 is 15 residues long. The germline gives CDR1 SGHRS, CDR2 YFSETQ. Unmatched junction bases numbered 6, after V lost 4 bases and J lost 5 bases. CDR3 region: CASSGTGTGNEKLFF. The CDR3 nucleotides are TGCGCCAGCAGCGGGACCGGGACAGGGAATGAAAAACTGTTTTTT. Full variable domain (outside the CDR3, taken from reference TRBV5-1 and TRBJ1-4): KAGVTQTPRYLIKTRGQQVTLSCSPISGHRSVSWYQQTPGQGLQFLFEYFSETQRNKGNFPGRFSGRQFSNSRSEMNVSTLELGDSALYLCASSGTGTGNEKLFFGSGTQLSVL.

The chain links TRBV2 to TRBJ1-2, with a possible D match to TRBD1 (5 bases). The V and J ends lost 4 bases and 4 bases respectively, with 13 bases between them. CDR3 length: 14 amino acids. CDR1 and CDR2 (germline): SNHLY, FYNNEI. The chain's CDR3 is CASSASAGGYGYTF. DNA of the CDR3: TGTGCCAGCAGTGCCTCAGCCGGGGGCTATGGCTACACCTTC.

The chain joins TRBV20-1 to TRBJ2-5; D uncertain. This CDR3 comprises 11 residues. With 5 bases removed from V and 13 bases from J, the gap between germline ends came to 17 bases. Germline assignment: CDR1 DFQATT and CDR2 SNEGSKA (reference sequence). CDR3 loop: CSAGSGTLGYF. CDR3 in DNA: TGCAGTGCTGGTTCCGGAACGCTAGGGTACTTC.

CDR3 loop: CASSRRDRGKPQHF. The CDR3, as DNA: TGTGCCAGCAGCCGCCGGGACAGGGGGAAGCCCCAGCATTTT. The chain joins TRBV7-8 to TRBJ1-5; TRBD1 aligns across 11 bases. CDR1 is SGHVS and CDR2 is FQNEAQ in the germline V gene. The CDR3 covers 14 residues. Trimming cost V 5 bases and J 8 bases; bases outside gene matches: 5. Looking up the rest from reference TRBV7-8 and TRBJ1-5 gives the full variable domain: GAGVSQSPRYKVAKRGQDVALRCDPISGHVSLFWYQQALGQGPEFLTYFQNEAQLDKSGLPSDRFFAERPEGSVSTLKIQRTQQEDSAVYLCASSRRDRGKPQHFGDGTRLSIL.

Remarks on this clone: The same CDR3 can be traced to other DNA sequences in this sample. The chain couples TRBV7-9 to TRBJ2-1, with a tentative D call TRBD2 (5 bases). V lost 1 base and J 5 bases, leaving 9 bases between the germline ends. The CDR3 extends over 14 amino acids. Germline lookup yields CDR1 SEHNR and CDR2 FQNEAQ (reference sequence). CDR3 sequence: CASSLGLADNEQFF. As DNA, the CDR3 is TGTGCCAGCAGCTTAGGCCTAGCCGACAATGAGCAGTTCTTC. Combining the CDR3 with reference TRBV7-9 and TRBJ2-1 gives the whole variable domain DTGVSQNPRHKITKRGQNVTFRCDPISEHNRLYWYRQTLGQGPEFLTYFQNEAQLEKSRLLSDRFSAERPKGSFSTLEIQRTEQGDSAMYLCASSLGLADNEQFFGPGTRLTVL.

This clone has a single count. The rearrangement links TRBV19 to TRBJ1-1; 10 bases line up with TRBD1. Germline V gene data show CDR1 as LNHDA and CDR2 as SQIVND (reference sequence). The length of the CDR3 is 13 residues. Trimming cost V 5 bases and J 6 bases; bases outside gene matches: 3. The CDR3 loop is CASSSGQGSEAFF. In DNA form, the CDR3 reads TGTGCCAGTAGTTCGGGACAGGGGTCTGAAGCTTTCTTT.

This clone showed up just once. The chain combines TRBV28 with TRBJ1-3, with D hard to call. This CDR3 has 12 amino acids. Trimming took off 6 bases at V and 5 bases at J, with 8 bases between the two ends. Germline loops: CDR1 MDHEN, CDR2 SYDVKM. CDR3 DNA sequence: TGTGCCAGCAGCCCGTGGCGAAACACCATATATTTT. It specifies CASSPWRNTIYF.

As concerns this clone: With a much larger clone just one base away, this may be a read error. Written as DNA, the CDR3 is TGCGCCAGCAGCCAAGATCTTGGGACAGGGGCCGAAAAACCGTTTTTT. Amino acids: CASSQDLGTGAEKPFF. The V call is TRBV4-3, the J call TRBJ1-4, with 10 bases lining up with TRBD1. The CDR3 contains 16 residues. From germline, CDR1 is LGHNA and CDR2 YSLEER.

The chain carries TRBV5-1 and TRBJ1-1; perhaps TRBD1 as D (5 bases). From germline, CDR1 is SGHRS and CDR2 YFSETQ. Trimming cost V 5 bases and J 0 bases, with 20 bases left between them. The CDR3 covers 17 residues. Here the CDR3 DNA reads TGCGCCAGCAGACCCTCCGGGCGGGGGGGAATGAACACTGAAGCTTTCTTT. This gives the protein CASRPSGRGGMNTEAFF.

The chain links TRBV5-4 to TRBJ2-3, with D hard to call. Germline values: CDR1 SGHNT, CDR2 YYREEE (reference sequence). The CDR3 is made up of 13 amino acids. V lost 1 base and J 2 bases, leaving 5 bases between the germline ends. The DNA of the CDR3 is TGTGCCAGCAGCTTGAACCCCACAGATACGCAGTATTTT. Translating gives CASSLNPTDTQYF.

As concerns this clone: Different DNA sequences within this sample yield the same CDR3. This chain links TRBV30 with TRBJ2-3; D is unresolved. The CDR3 totals 11 residues. Germline CDR1 and CDR2: GTSNPN and SVGIG (reference sequence). V was cut by 0 bases and J by 6 bases, with 4 bases left in between. CDR3 in amino acids: CAWSVGDTQYF. The CDR3 nucleotides are TGTGCCTGGAGTGTAGGCGATACGCAGTATTTT. The full variable domain, completed using reference TRBV30 and TRBJ2-3, is SQTIHQWPATLVQPVGSPLSLECTVEGTSNPNLYWYRQAAGRGLQLLFYSVGIGQISSEVPQNLSASRPQDRQFILSSKKLLLSDSGFYLCAWSVGDTQYFGPGTRLTVL.